This TCR beta chain is drawn from a study of T cell responses to AZD1222 COVID-19 vaccine. Overall study findings and caveats: The CD4 TCRs associated with vaccination extended across spike and predominated at 160-218 and 743-854. Repertoires in all cases were sampled only once the peak T cell response had passed. Two AZD1222 administrations were followed by greater Spike-specific TCR breadth and depth.

For this clone: Its matching antigen is unknown.

V lost 9 bases to trimming and J lost 5 bases; unmatched junction nucleotides: 11. CDR3 length: 15 amino acids. Germline loops: CDR1 SNHLY, CDR2 FYNNEI. Only in-frame clones appear in the TCRdb table, and some are missing; sequencing was by immunoSEQ multiplex PCR. The sample lists about 160,000 clones; 90% were seen once. The V and J genes are TRBV2 and TRBJ1-4, with 8 positions matching TRBD1. This clonotype was obtained from an adult in good health. The sequenced sample was peripheral blood, obtained on day 0 of AZD1222 vaccination. The CDR3 DNA follows: TGTGCCAGTTCACCAGGGGGCGGGTGGAATGAAAAACTGTTTTTT. Protein: CASSPGGGWNEKLFF.